This T cell receptor beta chain was captured by sequencing in a study of T cell repertoires in cytomegalovirus infection. This CDR3 comprises 16 residues. Germline CDR1 SGHVS, CDR2 FNYEAQ. Trimming took off 5 bases at V and 4 bases at J, with 17 bases between the two ends. Each CDR3 protein is one row after TCRdb ran MiXCR on the reads. In the table there are 140,000 to 150,000 distinct CDR3 sequences, around 30% of which are singletons. Notes on the study in general: Pooled public TCR beta family frequency picked out CMV carriers with the relevant HLA.

To note about this clonotype: Its antigen is currently unknown.

The TCR was taken from a human donor in good health (CMV status not recorded). Some clones in this sample may be carry-over from other donors' samples. The specimen comprised CD8+ T cells from cultured PBMCs, sampled from culture after CMV antigen stimulation. The rearrangement uses TRBV7-6 and TRBJ2-2, with D perhaps matching TRBD1 or TRBD2 (5 bases each). CDR3 nucleotides: TGTGCCAGCAGCCCTCGAGCGGACACTACCACCGGGGAGCTGTTTTTT. The encoded protein is CASSPRADTTTGELFF.